These T cell receptor beta chains were read from a single sample in a study of blood T cell repertoires in COVID-19. The data were produced by immunoSEQ multiplex PCR, yet TCRdb's version contains in-frame clones alone and is incomplete. This sample has approximately 260,000 clones, with over 80% found just once. The material sequenced was PBMCs or T cells enriched from blood (not recorded which). These receptors originate from a woman between 18 and 29 years old who had recovered from COVID-19. The CDR3 runs from the conserved cysteine through the conserved F or W. D genes are given only for firm matches.

TRBV5-1	NA	CASSLFSSSGSTDTQYF
TRBV7-9	TRBD1	CASSLTGGNYGYTF
TRBV9	TRBD1	CASSGGPGQGPMNTEAFF
TRBV19	NA	CASSILNEQFF
TRBV5-1	NA	CASSPEGQGTDTQYF
TRBV21-1	NA	CASSNQGAEAFF
TRBV5-6	NA	CASSSGNQPQHF
TRBV6-4	TRBD1	CASSEVWGTDTGELFF
TRBV6-5	TRBD1	CASSSWGGQGDGYTF
TRBV4-2	TRBD1	CASSQTQGTSYEQYF
TRBV5-4	TRBD1	CASSVDRVRDYGYTF
TRBV4-2	TRBD1	CASSQTTGMNTEAFF
TRBV28	TRBD1	CASSRGSSYEQYF
TRBV4-1	NA	CASSPGPSPEVNTEAFF
TRBV12-2	NA	CASRLRDRGQTNEKLFF
TRBV24-1	NA	CATSDTQGGGYTF
TRBV6-1	TRBD1	CASSERQGNTDTQYF
TRBV19	NA	CASSGGWDQPQHF
TRBV2	TRBD2	CASRAGGAIDTQYF
TRBV4-3	TRBD1	CASSQSAGTGRSPLHF
TRBV19	NA	CASSIVQGGKNIQYF
TRBV5-1	NA	CASSSLHEEGYTF
TRBV5-1	NA	CASSPTRGGNEKLFF
TRBV28	TRBD2	CASSFPLGLAGGGANVLTF
TRBV11-3	TRBD1	CASSLRTGQNEKLFF
TRBV25-1	TRBD1	CASRGRTGVVLHTEAFF
TRBV27	TRBD1	CASSFWGRGQREKLFF